This TCR beta chain was captured in a study of T cell changes during pregnancy in multiple sclerosis. J lost 3 bases, V lost 0 bases, and 5 bases had no gene match. Germline CDR1 SGHRS, CDR2 YFSETQ. There are 15 residues in the CDR3. Sequencing used immunoSEQ multiplex PCR; TCRdb keeps in-frame clones, though not all of them. The sample consists of about 130,000 clones, 96% of them appearing once. This specimen consisted of peripheral blood, obtained after pregnancy. The rearrangement uses TRBV5-1 and TRBJ2-7; 8 nucleotides line up with TRBD1. The clonotype originates from a female donor with multiple sclerosis, enrolled in a pregnancy study. The CDR3 coding sequence is TGCGCCAGCAGCTTGGGACAGGGGATAATCTACGAGCAGTACTTC. Amino acids: CASSLGQGIIYEQYF.